This T cell receptor (beta chain) was captured in a study of T cells after yellow fever vaccination. Study findings and constraints: Researchers noted that a small share of clonotypes showed up in both CD4 and CD8 compartments.

Researchers made TCR cDNA using 5'RACE template switching, and this step added a universal primer site and UMIs. TCRdb processed the 5' RACE reads anew with MiXCR; each CDR3 protein has one entry. Found here are roughly 79,000 distinct CDR3 sequences, more than 5.5% of them singletons; the top ten hold more than 25%. This clonotype showed up many times. Antigen: not known. CDR3 length: 15 residues. V dropped 5 bases and J dropped 5; count of bases not matched to a gene: 4. Germline CDR1 reads SGHTA; CDR2 reads FQGNSA. The sequence was collected from a man aged 18 to 29 who received the YFV17D yellow fever vaccine. Sequencing was performed on CD8+ T cells sorted from PBMCs, taken 10 to 11 days after the first yellow fever vaccination. V and J are TRBV7-2 and TRBJ2-1; 12 bases line up with TRBD2. Here the CDR3 reads CASSHGLAGNNEQFF. DNA for the CDR3: TGTGCCAGCAGCCACGGACTAGCGGGGAACAATGAGCAGTTCTTC.